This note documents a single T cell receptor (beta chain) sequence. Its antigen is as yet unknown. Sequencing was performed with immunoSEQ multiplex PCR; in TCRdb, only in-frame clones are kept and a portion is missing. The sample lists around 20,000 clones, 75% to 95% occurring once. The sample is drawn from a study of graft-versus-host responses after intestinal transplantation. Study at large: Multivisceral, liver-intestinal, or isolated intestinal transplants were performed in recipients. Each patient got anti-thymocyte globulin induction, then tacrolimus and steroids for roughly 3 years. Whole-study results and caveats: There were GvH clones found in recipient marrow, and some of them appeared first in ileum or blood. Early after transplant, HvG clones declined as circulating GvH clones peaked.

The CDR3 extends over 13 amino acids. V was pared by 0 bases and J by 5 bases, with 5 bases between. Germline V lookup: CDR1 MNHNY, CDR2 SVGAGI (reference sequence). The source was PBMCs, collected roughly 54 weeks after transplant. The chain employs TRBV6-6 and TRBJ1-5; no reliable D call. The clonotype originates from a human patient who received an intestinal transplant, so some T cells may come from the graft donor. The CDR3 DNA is TGTGCCAGCAGTTACTCCCTTTATCAGCCCCAGCATTTT. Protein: CASSYSLYQPQHF.